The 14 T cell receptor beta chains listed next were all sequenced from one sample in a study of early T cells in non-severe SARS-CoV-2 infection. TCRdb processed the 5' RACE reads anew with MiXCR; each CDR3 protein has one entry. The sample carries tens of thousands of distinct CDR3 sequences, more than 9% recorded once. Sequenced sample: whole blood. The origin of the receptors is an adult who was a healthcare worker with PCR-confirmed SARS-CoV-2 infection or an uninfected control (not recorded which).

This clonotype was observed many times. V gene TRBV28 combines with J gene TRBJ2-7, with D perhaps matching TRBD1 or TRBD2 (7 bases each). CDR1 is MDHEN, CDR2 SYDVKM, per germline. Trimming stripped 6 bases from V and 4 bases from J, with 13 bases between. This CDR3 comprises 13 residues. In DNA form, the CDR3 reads TGTGCCAGCAGGCGACAGGGAGGGTACGAGCAGTACTTC. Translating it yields CASRRQGGYEQYF.

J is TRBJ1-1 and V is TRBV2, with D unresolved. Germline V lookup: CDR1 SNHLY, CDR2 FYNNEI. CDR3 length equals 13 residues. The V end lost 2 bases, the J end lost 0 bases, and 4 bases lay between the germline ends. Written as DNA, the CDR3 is TGTGCCAGCAGTGAAAGGTTGAACACTGAAGCTTTCTTT. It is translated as CASSERLNTEAFF.

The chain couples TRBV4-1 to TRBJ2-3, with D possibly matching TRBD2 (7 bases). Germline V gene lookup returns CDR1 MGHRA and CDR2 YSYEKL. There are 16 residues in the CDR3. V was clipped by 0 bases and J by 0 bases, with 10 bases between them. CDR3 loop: CASSQEGGPSTDTQYF. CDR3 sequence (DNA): TGCGCCAGCAGCCAAGAGGGGGGGCCTAGCACAGATACGCAGTATTTT.

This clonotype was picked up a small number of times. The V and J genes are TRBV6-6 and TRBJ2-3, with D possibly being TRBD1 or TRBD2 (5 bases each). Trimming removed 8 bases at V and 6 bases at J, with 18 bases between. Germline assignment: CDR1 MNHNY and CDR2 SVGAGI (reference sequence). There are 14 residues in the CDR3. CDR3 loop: CASGLMRGADTQYF. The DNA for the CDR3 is TGTGCCAGCGGACTCATGAGAGGGGCCGATACGCAGTATTTT.

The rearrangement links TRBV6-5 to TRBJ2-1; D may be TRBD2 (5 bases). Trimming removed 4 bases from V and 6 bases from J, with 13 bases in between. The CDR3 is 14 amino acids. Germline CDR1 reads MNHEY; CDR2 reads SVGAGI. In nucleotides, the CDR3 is TGTGCCAGCAGTTCTCGTCCCGAGGGCAATGAGCAGTTCTTC. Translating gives CASSSRPEGNEQFF.

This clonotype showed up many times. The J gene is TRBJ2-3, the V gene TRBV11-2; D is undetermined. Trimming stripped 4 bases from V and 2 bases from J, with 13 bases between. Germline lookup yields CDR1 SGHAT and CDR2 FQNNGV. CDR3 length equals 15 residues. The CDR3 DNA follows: TGTGCCAGCAGCTCCGGCGGAACCTACACAGATACGCAGTATTTT. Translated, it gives CASSSGGTYTDTQYF.

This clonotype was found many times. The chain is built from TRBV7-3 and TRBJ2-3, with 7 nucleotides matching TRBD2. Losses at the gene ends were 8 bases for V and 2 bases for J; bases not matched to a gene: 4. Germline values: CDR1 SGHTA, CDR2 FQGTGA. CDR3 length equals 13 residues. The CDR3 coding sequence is TGTGCCAGCTCTAGCGGCTTCACAGATACGCAGTATTTT. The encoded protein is CASSSGFTDTQYF.

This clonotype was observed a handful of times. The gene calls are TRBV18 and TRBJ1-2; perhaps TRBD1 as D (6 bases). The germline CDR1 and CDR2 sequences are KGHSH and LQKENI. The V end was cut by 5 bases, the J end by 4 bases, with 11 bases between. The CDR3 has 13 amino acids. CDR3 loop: CASSSGQVYGYTF. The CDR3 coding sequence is TGTGCCAGCTCATCGGGACAAGTCTATGGCTACACCTTC.

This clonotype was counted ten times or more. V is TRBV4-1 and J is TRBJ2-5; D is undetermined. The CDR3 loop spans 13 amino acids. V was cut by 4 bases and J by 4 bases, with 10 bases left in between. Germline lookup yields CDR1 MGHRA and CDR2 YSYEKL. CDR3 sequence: CASSPTWGETQYF. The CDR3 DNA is TGCGCCAGCAGCCCGACCTGGGGAGAGACCCAGTACTTC.

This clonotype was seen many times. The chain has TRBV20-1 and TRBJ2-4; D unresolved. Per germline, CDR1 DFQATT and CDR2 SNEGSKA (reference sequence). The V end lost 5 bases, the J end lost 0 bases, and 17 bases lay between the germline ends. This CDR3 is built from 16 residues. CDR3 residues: CSAPPTEALAKNIQYF. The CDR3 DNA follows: TGCAGTGCTCCCCCTACAGAAGCCTTAGCCAAAAACATTCAGTACTTC.

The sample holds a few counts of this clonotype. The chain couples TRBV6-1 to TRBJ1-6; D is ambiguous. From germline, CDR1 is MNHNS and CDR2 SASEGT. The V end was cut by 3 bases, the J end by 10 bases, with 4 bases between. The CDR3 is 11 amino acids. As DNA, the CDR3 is TGTGCCAGCAGTGAGCCATCACCCCTCCACTTT. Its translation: CASSEPSPLHF.

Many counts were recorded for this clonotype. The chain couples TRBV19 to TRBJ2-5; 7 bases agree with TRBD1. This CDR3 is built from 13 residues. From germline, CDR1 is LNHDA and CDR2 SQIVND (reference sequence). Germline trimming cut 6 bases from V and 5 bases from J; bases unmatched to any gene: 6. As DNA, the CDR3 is TGTGCCAGTAGCAGACAGGGAGTGGAGACCCAGTACTTC. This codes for CASSRQGVETQYF.

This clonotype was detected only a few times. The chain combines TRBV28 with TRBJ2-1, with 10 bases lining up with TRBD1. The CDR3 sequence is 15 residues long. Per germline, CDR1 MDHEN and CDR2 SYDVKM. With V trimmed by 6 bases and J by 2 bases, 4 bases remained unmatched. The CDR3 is CASRHGTGAYNEQFF. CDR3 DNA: TGTGCCAGCAGACACGGGACAGGGGCCTACAATGAGCAGTTCTTC. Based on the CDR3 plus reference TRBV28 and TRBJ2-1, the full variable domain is DVKVTQSSRYLVKRTGEKVFLECVQDMDHENMFWYRQDPGLGLRLIYFSYDVKMKEKGDIPEGYSVSREKKERFSLILESASTNQTSMYLCASRHGTGAYNEQFFGPGTRLTVL.

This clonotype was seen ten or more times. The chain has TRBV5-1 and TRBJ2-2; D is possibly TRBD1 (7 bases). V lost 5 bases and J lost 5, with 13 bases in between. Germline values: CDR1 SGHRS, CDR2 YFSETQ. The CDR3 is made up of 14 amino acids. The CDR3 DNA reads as TGCGCCAGCAGACCAGGGGGAGGAACCGGGGAGCTGTTTTTT. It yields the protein CASRPGGGTGELFF.